One and the same sample provided the 29 T cell receptor beta chains below, sequenced in a study of T-cell memory formation after mild COVID-19. One entry per CDR3 protein, called by TCRdb with MiXCR from the 5' RACE reads. The table shows about 560,000 distinct CDR3 sequences, with less than 25% occurring only once. The sequenced material came from PBMCs or a T cell subset sorted from them (not recorded which). The receptors derive from an adult woman who had mild COVID-19 (a few samples of this study predate the infection). Cell type and time point are not known.

The genes are TRBV30 and TRBJ1-1, with 7 positions matching TRBD1. J gave up 3 bases and V 0 bases, and 4 bases lay outside the gene matches. This CDR3 contains 14 residues. Germline V gene data show CDR1 as GTSNPN and CDR2 as SVGIG (reference sequence). The CDR3 reads CAWSVLQGDTEAFF. DNA of the CDR3: TGTGCCTGGAGTGTACTGCAGGGGGACACTGAAGCTTTCTTT.

V usage is TRBV5-1 and J usage is TRBJ2-7, with 8 bases fitting TRBD1. The CDR3 is 14 residues long. Trimming took 3 bases from V and 6 from J; bases not matched to a gene: 8. Per germline, CDR1 SGHRS and CDR2 YFSETQ. CDR3 residues: CASSSRGLGGEQYF. In nucleotides, the CDR3 is TGCGCCAGCAGCTCCAGGGGGCTCGGCGGCGAGCAGTACTTC.

This clonotype came up a few times. The chain couples TRBV4-3 to TRBJ2-3; D gene uncertain. This CDR3 comprises 18 residues. V lost 1 base and J lost 0, with 17 bases in between. The V gene's germline CDR1 is LGHNA and CDR2 YSLEER. CDR3 region: CASSQAGAGRASTDTQYF. CDR3 DNA sequence: TGCGCCAGCAGCCAAGCGGGCGCCGGCCGGGCTAGCACAGATACGCAGTATTTT.

The genes are TRBV12-3 or TRBV12-4 and TRBJ2-1; 9 positions agree with TRBD1. This CDR3 spans 15 amino acids. The V segment lost 6 bases and the J segment 2 bases; nucleotides outside the gene matches: 5. CDR3 loop: CASRTGQGTYNEQFF. Written as DNA, the CDR3 is TGTGCCAGCAGAACTGGACAGGGGACCTACAATGAGCAGTTCTTC.

As for this clonotype: At one end, the junction sequence differs from germline, possibly due to a read error. The chain uses TRBV29-1 and TRBJ2-2, with D possibly TRBD1 on 5 matching bases. The length of the CDR3 is 13 residues. Germline-derived CDR1 and CDR2 are SQVTM and ANQGSEA. The chain's CDR3 is CSGGRGNTVELFF. The CDR3 bases are TGCAGCGGGGGAAGGGGCAACACCGTGGAGCTGTTTTTT.

The rearrangement links TRBV7-2 to TRBJ2-1; TRBD2 matches at 9 bases. V dropped 5 bases and J dropped 9; count of bases not matched to a gene: 14. The CDR3 sequence is 16 residues long. The germline V gene encodes CDR1 SGHTA and CDR2 FQGNSA. CDR3 amino acids: CASSLLAGDHSGEQFF. The CDR3 bases are TGTGCCAGCAGCCTGTTAGCGGGGGACCATTCGGGTGAGCAGTTCTTC. Supplemented by reference TRBV7-2 and TRBJ2-1, the full variable domain reads GAGVSQSPSNKVTEKGKDVELRCDPISGHTALYWYRQSLGQGLEFLIYFQGNSAPDKSGLPSDRFSAERTGGSVSTLTIQRTQQEDSAVYLCASSLLAGDHSGEQFFGPGTRLTVL.

This clonotype occurred a few times. The genes are TRBV12-3 or TRBV12-4 and TRBJ1-5; TRBD1 is a possible D gene (5 bases). Trimming pared 1 base from V and 5 bases from J, leaving 12 bases between. This CDR3 comprises 15 residues. The CDR3 reads CASSLGGPSYQPQHF. The CDR3 nucleotides read TGTGCCAGCAGTTTAGGGGGACCGTCTTATCAGCCCCAGCATTTT.

The chain carries TRBV5-1 and TRBJ2-1; 10 bases align to TRBD2. CDR3 length: 15 amino acids. From germline, CDR1 is SGHRS and CDR2 YFSETQ. With 4 bases clipped from V and 2 bases from J, the junction kept 3 bases outside the gene matches. CDR3 loop: CASSGLADTYNEQFF. CDR3 coding DNA: TGCGCCAGCAGCGGACTAGCGGACACCTACAATGAGCAGTTCTTC.

This clonotype was seen a handful of times. The chain links TRBV3-1 to TRBJ2-5; D possibly uses TRBD1 or TRBD2 (5 bases each). V was clipped by 3 bases and J by 2 bases, with 16 bases between them. The CDR3 length is 16 residues. CDR1 LGHDT and CDR2 YNNKEL come from the germline V gene (reference sequence). CDR3 sequence reads: CASSHPDWGPQETQYF. CDR3 coding DNA: TGTGCCAGCAGCCATCCGGACTGGGGACCTCAAGAGACCCAGTACTTC.

The chain joins TRBV19 to TRBJ2-1; TRBD1 matches at 9 bases. CDR3 length: 15 amino acids. Losses at the gene ends were 3 bases for V and 8 bases for J; bases not matched to a gene: 8. The germline V gene has CDR1 LNHDA and CDR2 SQIVND (reference sequence). The CDR3 nucleotides read TGTGCCAGTAGTATCGGGACAGGGAAGGGTGATGAGCAGTTCTTC. It yields the protein CASSIGTGKGDEQFF.

This clonotype was counted only a few times. V gene TRBV30 combines with J gene TRBJ2-5; 10 nucleotides agree with TRBD1. V trimming: 4 bases; J trimming: 6 bases; junction bases outside the gene matches: 8. The CDR3 spans 14 residues. Germline V CDR1 and CDR2: GTSNPN, SVGIG (reference sequence). The CDR3 DNA follows: TGTGCCTGGACTCGGGACAGGGGTAAGAAGACCCAGTACTTC. The encoded protein is CAWTRDRGKKTQYF.

A few counts support this clonotype. The V and J genes are TRBV7-6 and TRBJ2-2; no definite D call. CDR1 and CDR2 from the germline V gene are SGHVS and FNYEAQ. The CDR3 sequence is 14 residues long. Deletions cut 5 bases from V and 0 bases from J, with 7 bases between. CDR3 residues: CASSPLTNTGELFF. The DNA of the CDR3 is TGTGCCAGCAGCCCTTTGACGAACACCGGGGAGCTGTTTTTT.

V is TRBV9 and J is TRBJ2-7, with TRBD1 matching over 7 bases. The trim removed 3 bases at V and 2 bases at J, leaving 5 bases unmatched. The CDR3 consists of 14 residues. CDR1 is SGDLS, CDR2 YYNGEE, per germline. This CDR3 is CASSETDRAYEQYF. The CDR3 nucleotides are TGTGCCAGCAGCGAGACAGACAGGGCCTACGAGCAGTACTTC.

J is TRBJ2-3 and V is TRBV5-1, with D tentatively TRBD1 (6 bases). Trimming cost V 4 bases and J 1 base, with 13 bases left between them. The CDR3 spans 15 residues. CDR1 SGHRS and CDR2 YFSETQ come from the germline V gene. CDR3 protein: CASSVSGVRTDTQYF. CDR3 nucleotides: TGCGCCAGCAGCGTATCAGGGGTTCGCACAGATACGCAGTATTTT.

There are a few counts of this clonotype. The chain joins TRBV6-1 to TRBJ2-2, with 8 bases identical to TRBD1. CDR1 and CDR2 from the germline V gene are MNHNS and SASEGT. The CDR3 totals 17 residues. Losses at the gene ends were 2 bases for V and 3 bases for J; bases not matched to a gene: 8. The DNA of the CDR3 is TGTGCCAGCAGTGAATTCGCGACAGGGGTGGACACCGGGGAGCTGTTTTTT. Its protein product is CASSEFATGVDTGELFF.

The chain links TRBV4-3 to TRBJ1-2; TRBD1 matches at 8 bases. CDR1 is LGHNA and CDR2 is YSLEER in the germline V gene. The CDR3 runs 17 residues. After removal of 1 base from V and 3 bases from J, the junction contained 10 bases not matched to a gene. This CDR3 is CASSQVGRGLEDYGYTF. The DNA for the CDR3 is TGCGCCAGCAGCCAAGTTGGCAGGGGGCTAGAGGACTATGGCTACACCTTC.

This chain joins TRBV7-2 and TRBJ2-5, with TRBD2 matching over 11 bases. This CDR3 spans 16 amino acids. V trimming: 4 bases; J trimming: 5 bases; junction bases outside the gene matches: 9. CDR1 is SGHTA and CDR2 is FQGNSA in the germline V gene. CDR3 protein: CASSSALAGGGETQYF. The CDR3, as DNA: TGTGCCAGCAGCTCCGCTCTAGCGGGAGGCGGGGAGACCCAGTACTTC.

A few counts support this clonotype. The chain couples TRBV20-1 to TRBJ2-3; 13 nucleotides align to TRBD2. The V gene end was trimmed by 6 bases and the J gene end by 0 bases; junction bases not matched to a gene: 6. The CDR3 loop spans 16 amino acids. The germline CDR1 and CDR2 sequences are DFQATT and SNEGSKA (reference sequence). As DNA, the CDR3 is TGCAGTGCCACAGGACTAGCGGGGGTGAGCACAGATACGCAGTATTTT. This encodes CSATGLAGVSTDTQYF.

This clonotype appeared a few times. The chain links TRBV5-5 to TRBJ1-1; D uncertain. The germline gives CDR1 SGHKS, CDR2 YYEKEE (reference sequence). The CDR3 extends over 16 amino acids. V dropped 0 bases and J dropped 0 bases, with 12 bases sitting between them. CDR3 DNA sequence: TGTGCCAGCAGCTTGGATGATTGGGATATGAACACTGAAGCTTTCTTT. Translation gives CASSLDDWDMNTEAFF. Variable domain in full (rest from reference TRBV5-5 and TRBJ1-1): DAGVTQSPTHLIKTRGQQVTLRCSPISGHKSVSWYQQVLGQGPQFIFQYYEKEERGRGNFPDRFSARQFPNYSSELNVNALLLGDSALYLCASSLDDWDMNTEAFFGQGTRLTVV.

This clonotype was counted a few times. The chain recombines TRBV27 with TRBJ2-1, with a weak D call TRBD1 (6 bases). Looked up from germline, CDR1 is MNHEY and CDR2 is SMNVEV (reference sequence). This CDR3 spans 15 amino acids. Trimming took 4 bases from V and 4 from J, leaving 14 bases between them. The CDR3 is CASSSPLGGYNEQFF. For the CDR3, the DNA is TGTGCCAGCAGTTCCCCCTTAGGGGGATACAATGAGCAGTTCTTC.

The table lists this clonotype with a few counts. The chain has TRBV15 and TRBJ2-7; weak D call: TRBD2 (5 bases). V lost 4 bases to trimming and J lost 0 bases, with 19 bases between them. Germline lookup yields CDR1 LNHNV and CDR2 YYDKDF (reference sequence). This CDR3 contains 17 residues. The CDR3 reads CATSTHPLGGPSYEQYF. CDR3 coding DNA: TGTGCCACCAGCACCCACCCGCTGGGCGGGCCCTCCTACGAGCAGTACTTC.

This clonotype has just a few counts. The chain employs TRBV2 and TRBJ2-1; 9 nucleotides align to TRBD2. V lost 1 base, J lost 2 bases, and 0 bases stayed unmatched. Germline loops: CDR1 SNHLY, CDR2 FYNNEI. The CDR3 runs to 15 residues. The CDR3: CASSEERGAYNEQFF. CDR3 nucleotide sequence: TGTGCCAGCAGTGAAGAGCGGGGGGCCTACAATGAGCAGTTCTTC.

The CDR3: CSARSPGPGLGETQYF. DNA for the CDR3: TGCAGTGCTAGATCCCCCGGCCCAGGACTAGGGGAGACCCAGTACTTC. The V and J genes are TRBV20-1 and TRBJ2-5; 7 nucleotides agree with TRBD2. CDR3 length equals 16 residues. Germline V gene lookup returns CDR1 DFQATT and CDR2 SNEGSKA (reference sequence). With 2 bases clipped from V and 5 bases from J, the junction kept 14 bases outside the gene matches.

This clonotype was recorded a few times. The chain recombines TRBV27 with TRBJ1-1; no reliable D call. Trimming shortened V by 5 bases and J by 1 base, and 11 bases separated the two germline ends. This CDR3 spans 14 amino acids. CDR1 MNHEY and CDR2 SMNVEV come from the germline V gene (reference sequence). The CDR3 sequence: CASSLMTPNTEAFF. CDR3 coding DNA: TGTGCCAGCAGTCTCATGACACCGAACACTGAAGCTTTCTTT.

This clonotype was counted only a few times. This chain links TRBV24-1 with TRBJ2-7; D gene unclear. V was pared by 2 bases and J by 0 bases, with 10 bases between. The CDR3 is 15 residues long. Germline assignment: CDR1 KGHDR and CDR2 SFDVKD. The CDR3 here is CATSDYPRSSYEQYF. DNA of the CDR3: TGTGCCACCAGTGATTACCCGCGGAGCTCCTACGAGCAGTACTTC.

The chain carries TRBV4-1 and TRBJ2-6; 12 nucleotides match TRBD1. V lost 3 bases and J lost 5; bases outside the gene matches: 2. The germline V gene has CDR1 MGHRA and CDR2 YSYEKL. The CDR3 totals 16 residues. CDR3 protein: CASSQGQGARANVLTF. DNA for the CDR3: TGCGCCAGCAGCCAGGGACAGGGGGCTAGGGCCAACGTCCTGACTTTC.

The rearrangement links TRBV11-3 to TRBJ2-1; 7 bases fit TRBD2. Germline CDR1 and CDR2: SGHNT and YENEEA. V was pared by 8 bases and J by 2 bases, with 3 bases of the junction left unmatched. This CDR3 is built from 13 residues. CDR3 sequence (DNA): TGTGCCAGCGTGGGGACTACCTACAATGAGCAGTTCTTC. As protein: CASVGTTYNEQFF.

The chain couples TRBV20-1 to TRBJ2-7; 12 nucleotides match TRBD2. The CDR3 spans 14 residues. Germline assignment: CDR1 DFQATT and CDR2 SNEGSKA (reference sequence). V lost 4 bases and J lost 3; bases outside the gene matches: 4. DNA for the CDR3: TGCAGTGCTATGCAGACTAGCGGGAGCTACGAGCAGTACTTC. Protein sequence: CSAMQTSGSYEQYF.

In its sample, this clonotype was seen a few times. This chain connects TRBV29-1 to TRBJ2-1, with D unclear. Germline CDR1 is SQVTM and CDR2 is ANQGSEA. Trimming took off 6 bases at V and 5 bases at J, with 23 bases between the two ends. The CDR3 sequence is 16 residues long. As DNA, the CDR3 is TGCAGCGTAGCCTCTAGTAAGGGCCAACTCCACAATGAGCAGTTCTTC. This codes for CSVASSKGQLHNEQFF.